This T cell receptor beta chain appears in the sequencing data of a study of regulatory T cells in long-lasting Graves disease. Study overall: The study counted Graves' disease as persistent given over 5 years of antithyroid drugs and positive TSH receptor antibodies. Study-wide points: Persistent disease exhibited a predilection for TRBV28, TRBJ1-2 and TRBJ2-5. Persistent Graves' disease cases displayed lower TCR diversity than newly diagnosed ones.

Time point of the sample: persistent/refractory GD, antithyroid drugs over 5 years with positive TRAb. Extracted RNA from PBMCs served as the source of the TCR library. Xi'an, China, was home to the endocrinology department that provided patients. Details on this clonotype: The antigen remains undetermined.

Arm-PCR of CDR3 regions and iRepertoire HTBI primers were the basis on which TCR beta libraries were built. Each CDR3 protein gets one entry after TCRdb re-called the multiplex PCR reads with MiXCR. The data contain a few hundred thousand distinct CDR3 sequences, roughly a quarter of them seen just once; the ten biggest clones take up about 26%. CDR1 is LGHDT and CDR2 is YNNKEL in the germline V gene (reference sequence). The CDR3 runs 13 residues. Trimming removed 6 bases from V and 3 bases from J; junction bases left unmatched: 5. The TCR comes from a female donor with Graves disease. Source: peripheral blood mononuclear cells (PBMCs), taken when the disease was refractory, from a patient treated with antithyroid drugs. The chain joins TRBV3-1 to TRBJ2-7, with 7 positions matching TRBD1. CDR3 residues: CASSQTGDYEQYF. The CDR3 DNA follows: TGTGCCAGCAGTCAAACAGGGGACTACGAGCAGTACTTC.